The entry below describes one TCR beta chain. The CDR3 is 16 residues long. CDR1 and CDR2 (germline): SGDLS, YYNGEE. Trimming took 0 bases from V and 4 from J, leaving 15 bases between them. The sample originates from a study of cytomegalovirus exposure and HLA in healthy donors. Vbeta (60) and Jbeta (13) primers were used in the PCR. TCRdb keeps only in-frame clones here, not all; method: immunoSEQ multiplex PCR. The sample carries 60,000 to 85,000 clones, roughly 82% recorded once. This clonotype was obtained from a man between 65 and 85 years old in good health and CMV-seropositive. The chain has TRBV9 and TRBJ2-3, with D tentatively TRBD1 (7 bases). The specimen sequenced was PBMCs. The CDR3 DNA follows: TGTGCCAGCAGCGTAGAGTCGGGCAGGGGGGCAGATACGCAGTATTTT. Translating gives CASSVESGRGADTQYF.